These T cell receptor beta chains were read from a single sample in a study of shared clonotypes between healthy human individuals. Libraries were prepared by immunoSEQ multiplex PCR; TCRdb keeps only in-frame clonotypes and omits some of them. The data hold around 500,000 clones, with 76% observed a single time. The sample was PBMCs. The source of these receptors is a woman between 40 and 50 years old in good health. Some clones in this sample may be carry-over from other donors' samples. Both conserved end residues are part of each CDR3.

v_call	j_call	cdr3_aa
TRBV28	TRBJ1-5	CASTHRAQPQHF
TRBV25-1	TRBJ2-1	CASSGQGRRDNEQFF
TRBV7-8	TRBJ2-1	CASSTAHGWDRGHNEQFF
TRBV10-3	TRBJ1-1	CAIRRDIHTEAFF
TRBV7-2	-	CASSPSSLAYEQYF
TRBV5-1	TRBJ2-7	CASSYKTGREGAYEQYF
TRBV7-2	TRBJ2-1	CASSLVSGRATPDEQFF
TRBV10-3	TRBJ1-1	CAISGQANTEAFF
TRBV5-1	TRBJ2-1	CASSFDRGRYNEQFF
TRBV28	TRBJ2-7	CASRSEREHRAYEQYF
TRBV7-3	TRBJ2-1	CASSLTDIASGRGNEQFF
TRBV7-9	TRBJ2-3	CASSRTGGIADTQYF
TRBV10-3	TRBJ2-3	CAISKGLAGDPGSTDTQYF
TRBV28	TRBJ2-3	CASRREVVAVDTQYF
TRBV11-2	-	CASSPGQSEQYF
TRBV11-2	TRBJ2-7	CASSLGGPGYEQYF
TRBV12-5	TRBJ1-4	CASGLFLSQRHEKLFF
TRBV4-2	TRBJ2-1	CASSQDGGSHNEQFF
TRBV5-4	TRBJ1-2	CASSLAGPNYGYTF
TRBV2	TRBJ2-7	CASSVGPVLQGALYEQYF
TRBV15	TRBJ2-7	CATSRDPGSAYEQYF
TRBV7-3	TRBJ2-2	CASSFRSGGTGELFF
TRBV7-2	TRBJ2-7	CASSLVGTAYEQYF
TRBV30	TRBJ1-2	CAWSVIPDFNYGYTF
TRBV5-1	TRBJ2-3	CASSPGLARGDTQYF
TRBV7-2	TRBJ2-3	CASSLGFDTDTQYF
TRBV27	TRBJ2-2	CASSPGGAPRTGELFF
TRBV21-1	TRBJ2-5	CASSKVDFVGVEGETQYF
TRBV7-9	TRBJ1-5	CASSSGGQGLHQPQHF
TRBV11-2	TRBJ2-5	CASSPGPRETQYF
TRBV11-2	TRBJ2-1	CASSLGGTGGMDEQFF
TRBV29-1	TRBJ2-5	CSVKERIQETQYF
TRBV21-1	TRBJ2-1	CASSKVDEQFF
TRBV19	TRBJ2-7	CASKRGDSYEQYF
TRBV6-5	TRBJ1-5	CASSRGGADQPQHF
TRBV2	TRBJ2-7	CASSTGIPYEQYF
TRBV7-2	TRBJ2-7	CASSLSGQGPYEQYF
TRBV9	TRBJ1-1	CASSVVRDRATAEAFF
TRBV30	TRBJ1-2	CAWRWTGAGYGYAF
TRBV29-1	TRBJ1-3	CSVVEVNTIYF
TRBV27	TRBJ2-5	CASSLWGKRQETQYF
TRBV28	TRBJ2-1	CASSPTSGGSYNEQFF
TRBV28	TRBJ1-2	CASSSRDRGLGGYTF
TRBV7-9	TRBJ2-7	CASSPLDSYEQYF
TRBV6-5	TRBJ2-7	CASTNRGRVYEQYF
TRBV10-2	TRBJ2-7	CASSVAGTKTYEQYF
TRBV5-1	TRBJ1-2	CASSLERASGWYGYTF